This T cell receptor beta chain was sequenced in a study of T-cell reconstitution after alpha-beta-depleted transplantation in children listed by TCRdb under 2016. Study-level background: T-cell immune reconstitution after TCRalphabeta/CD19-depleted allogeneic hematopoietic cell transplantation in children was quantitatively tracked in the study by means of TCR repertoire profiling. Study-level results and caveats: In some patients, the high TCRbeta diversity seen at day 60 was put down to recipient T cells and intrathymic progenitors that had survived conditioning. The apparently early recovery of alphabetaT-cell counts about two months after transplant reportedly depended on only several hundred rapidly expanded clones that came from non-depleted graft cells. The frequencies of hyperexpanded clones fell over the following months, and after one year, T-cell counts and TCRbeta diversity were mostly attributed to newly produced T cells.

Preparation of the library involved PCR. The data were produced on an Illumina HiSeq 2500. TCR libraries were prepared with molecular barcoding, using unique molecular identifiers to normalize TCRbeta repertoire quantification. TCRdb itself trimmed the public reads at Q25 with fastp, ran MiXCR and retained productive beta chains. Entries are consolidated by CDR3 protein sequence, retaining the most common genes and DNA. The sample table lists about 200,000 distinct CDR3 sequences, 6.6% of them with a count of one. Just over 5.5% of the sample is taken by the ten largest. This clonotype was detected many times. The antigen it binds to is not known. No qualities accompany the bases; no much larger clone lies one base away. Explained via the paper, the treatment or condition label denotes: allogeneic hematopoietic cell transplantation with graft depleted of TCRalphabeta T cells and CD19 B cells. The children who served as transplant recipients had been given grafts of TCRalphabeta/CD19-depleted allogeneic hematopoietic cells.

Sequences LNHNV (CDR1) and YYDKDF (CDR2) are obtained from the germline V gene (reference sequence). There are 16 amino acids in the CDR3, from cysteine to phenylalanine inclusive. The kept DNA is CDR3 alone, 48 bases in frame from the first base. V has 0 bases trimmed and J has 9 bases trimmed; junction bases matching no gene number 8. The chain couples TRBV15 to TRBJ2-1; TRBD2 lines up with 10 middle nucleotides. The source was PBMCs, collected before TCRalphabeta/CD19-depleted stem cell transplant. This TCR derives from a boy aged 2-9 years with acute lymphoblastic leukemia, due to receive a stem cell transplant. The nucleotide sequence is TGTGCCACCAGCAGAGATCCCAGCGGGAGGGCCGTTGAGCAGTTCTTC. Translated, it gives CATSRDPSGRAVEQFF. The CDR3 plus the reference TRBV15 and TRBJ2-1 genes for the other parts give the full variable domain: DAMVIQNPRYQVTQFGKPVTLSCSQTLNHNVMYWYQQKSSQAPKLLFHYYDKDFNNEADTPDNFQSRRPNTSFCFLDIRSPGLGDTAMYLCATSRDPSGRAVEQFFGPGTRLTVL.